These 23 T cell receptor beta chains came from one sample sequenced in a study of CD8 T cells in ankylosing spondylitis (dated by TCRdb to 2017 to 2019). Library preparation used 5' RACE. The sequencer was an Illumina HiSeq 2500. The public reads were run again by TCRdb, first through fastp at Q25 and then through MiXCR, and only productive beta chains were kept. Identical CDR3 protein sequences are pooled into one entry, listed with their most common genes and DNA. For this sample there are fewer than 250,000 distinct CDR3 sequences; approximately 30% appear just once. The ten most abundant clones make up around 4.5% of the sample. Specimen: blood, either unsorted or a sorted T cell fraction (not recorded which). The receptors shown here come from a male donor with ankylosing spondylitis or in good health (not recorded which).

About this clonotype itself: Since the CDR3 does not end with the conserved phenylalanine or tryptophan, this likely comes from a read error. The chain is built from TRBV11-2 and TRBJ2-3; the match to TRBD2 covers 8 bases. This CDR3 spans 15 amino acids. J lost 4 bases, V lost 3 bases, and 6 bases had no gene match. Germline loops: CDR1 SGHAT, CDR2 FQNNGV. The CDR3 sequence: CASSFPGLEADTQYL. The DNA of the CDR3 is TGTGCCAGCAGCTTCCCGGGACTAGAAGCAGATACGCAGTATCTT.

This clonotype has only a few counts. The CDR3 protein is CSVKRETYNEQFF. The CDR3 DNA reads as TGCAGTGTGAAGAGGGAAACCTACAATGAGCAGTTCTTC. The V call is TRBV20-1, the J call TRBJ2-1, with D maybe TRBD2 (5 bases). This CDR3 spans 13 amino acids. CDR1 and CDR2 (germline): DFQATT, SNEGSKA (reference sequence). The V and J ends lost 7 bases and 2 bases respectively, with 12 bases between them.

This clonotype was seen many times. The J gene is TRBJ2-3, the V gene TRBV20-1; D remains unclear. V gave up 3 bases and J gave up 0 bases, with 10 bases separating them. Germline assignment: CDR1 DFQATT and CDR2 SNEGSKA (reference sequence). This CDR3 spans 14 amino acids. As DNA, the CDR3 is TGCAGTGCTAGTCGGGTGGCCAGCACAGATACGCAGTATTTT. The encoded protein is CSASRVASTDTQYF.

The chain combines TRBV12-3 or TRBV12-4 with TRBJ2-7; D assignment may be TRBD1 or TRBD2 (5 bases each). CDR3 length: 15 residues. V was clipped by 5 bases and J by 6 bases, with 20 bases between them. CDR3 protein: CASSRAGTSLGEQYF. The CDR3 DNA is TGTGCCAGCAGTAGAGCCGGGACGTCTCTCGGCGAGCAGTACTTC.

This clonotype was detected a few times. The chain is built from TRBV18 and TRBJ2-3; D uncertain. The CDR3 spans 13 residues. The germline V and J ends were trimmed by 0 bases and 5 bases, with 6 bases remaining between them. Germline CDR1 and CDR2: KGHSH and LQKENI. The CDR3 protein is CASSPPGLDTQYF. The CDR3 DNA is TGTGCCAGCTCACCACCGGGGTTAGATACGCAGTATTTT.

V and J are TRBV9 and TRBJ2-2, with TRBD1 matching 8 bases. This CDR3 spans 20 amino acids. After removal of 4 bases from V and 6 bases from J, the junction contained 23 bases not matched to a gene. The V gene's germline CDR1 is SGDLS and CDR2 YYNGEE. The CDR3 spells CASSPISEAYRGESAGELFF. The CDR3 DNA reads as TGTGCCAGCAGCCCGATTTCCGAGGCCTACAGGGGGGAAAGCGCCGGGGAGCTGTTTTTT.

This clonotype was seen more than once but under ten times. The CDR3 nucleotides are TGCAGTGCTAGTCTGGGACATTACAATGAGCAGTTCTTC. Protein sequence: CSASLGHYNEQFF. The rearrangement links TRBV20-1 to TRBJ2-1; a weak D match, TRBD1 (6 bases). The germline V gene encodes CDR1 DFQATT and CDR2 SNEGSKA (reference sequence). CDR3 length: 13 residues. V was clipped by 3 bases and J by 4 bases, with 10 bases between them.

CDR3 in amino acids: CASSLEGDYGYTF. The CDR3 DNA reads as TGCGCCAGCAGCTTAGAAGGGGACTATGGCTACACCTTC. The genes are TRBV5-1 and TRBJ1-2, with D maybe TRBD1 (5 bases). The CDR3 totals 13 residues. Germline-derived CDR1 and CDR2 are SGHRS and YFSETQ. Trimming took 2 bases from V and 3 from J, leaving 8 bases between them. Full variable domain (remainder filled in from reference TRBV5-1 and TRBJ1-2): KAGVTQTPRYLIKTRGQQVTLSCSPISGHRSVSWYQQTPGQGLQFLFEYFSETQRNKGNFPGRFSGRQFSNSRSEMNVSTLELGDSALYLCASSLEGDYGYTFGSGTRLTVV.

This clonotype was observed a few times. In DNA, the CDR3 is TGCGCCAGCAGCCGCACAGGGGGTCGAGAAGGCTACACCTTC. It codes for CASSRTGGREGYTF. The J gene is TRBJ1-2, the V gene TRBV5-1; TRBD1 matches at 8 bases. CDR3 length equals 14 residues. Germline lookup yields CDR1 SGHRS and CDR2 YFSETQ. With V trimmed by 4 bases and J by 8 bases, 10 bases remained unmatched.

This clonotype was observed a few times. The V and J genes are TRBV15 and TRBJ2-3; D is uncertain. The V end lost 4 bases, the J end lost 3 bases, and 14 bases lay between the germline ends. This CDR3 is built from 15 residues. The germline V gene has CDR1 LNHNV and CDR2 YYDKDF (reference sequence). The CDR3 DNA sequence: TGTGCCACCAGCACCCGGACCGGTAGAACAGATACGCAGTATTTT. Translated: CATSTRTGRTDTQYF.

This chain links TRBV7-3 with TRBJ2-1; D is ambiguous. The V end lost 4 bases, the J end lost 10 bases, and 14 bases lay between the germline ends. Germline V lookup: CDR1 SGHTA, CDR2 FQGTGA. CDR3 length: 13 residues. CDR3 region: CASSSIHLGEQFF. CDR3 nucleotides: TGTGCCAGCAGCTCCATTCATCTGGGGGAGCAGTTCTTC.

The chain recombines TRBV27 with TRBJ1-2, with D tentatively TRBD1 (6 bases). Trimming pared 6 bases from V and 4 bases from J, leaving 12 bases between. Germline lookup yields CDR1 MNHEY and CDR2 SMNVEV (reference sequence). There are 13 residues in the CDR3. This CDR3 reads CASSLGGGYGYTF. The CDR3 DNA reads TGTGCCAGCAGCTTGGGAGGGGGCTATGGCTACACCTTC.

V is TRBV15 and J is TRBJ2-3; D perhaps matches TRBD1 (6 bases). V lost 0 bases and J 6 bases, leaving 10 bases between the germline ends. In germline, CDR1 is LNHNV, CDR2 YYDKDF (reference sequence). The CDR3 is made up of 14 amino acids. CDR3 in DNA: TGTGCCACCAGCAGAGATTACAGGGTCGATACGCAGTATTTT. Amino acids: CATSRDYRVDTQYF.

This clonotype showed up just a few times. CDR3 bases: TGTGCCAGCAGTTTAGGTATGGACAATGAGCAGTTCTTC. This gives the protein CASSLGMDNEQFF. This chain joins TRBV27 and TRBJ2-1; D uncertain. Germline CDR1 is MNHEY and CDR2 is SMNVEV (reference sequence). The CDR3 spans 13 residues. The ends were cut back, 2 bases at V and 5 bases at J, with 7 bases in the middle.

This clonotype occurred a few times. This sequence joins TRBV30 and TRBJ1-2, with 7 bases fitting TRBD1. Germline assignment: CDR1 GTSNPN and CDR2 SVGIG (reference sequence). This CDR3 is built from 17 residues. The junction had 15 bases not matched to a gene; V was cut back by 1 base and J by 4 bases. CDR3 in DNA: TGTGCCTGGAGTGCCGACAGGGAAGGCTTCGTCGGCTATGGCTACACCTTC. Protein sequence: CAWSADREGFVGYGYTF.

The rearrangement links TRBV20-1 to TRBJ2-3, with D maybe TRBD2 (6 bases). CDR1 DFQATT and CDR2 SNEGSKA come from the germline V gene (reference sequence). V shed 0 bases and J shed 2 bases, with 12 bases lying between them. The CDR3 has 15 amino acids. CDR3 in amino acids: CSARDSGVLTDTQYF. In DNA, the CDR3 is TGCAGTGCTAGAGATAGCGGTGTTCTCACAGATACGCAGTATTTT.

This chain connects TRBV12-3 or TRBV12-4 to TRBJ1-2, with TRBD1 matching 7 bases. Unmatched junction bases numbered 6, after V lost 3 bases and J lost 8 bases. The CDR3 is made up of 13 amino acids. CDR3 residues: CASSLATGVGYTF. The CDR3, as DNA: TGTGCCAGCAGTTTGGCTACAGGGGTGGGCTACACCTTC.

A single count supports this clonotype. This chain uses TRBV5-1 with TRBJ1-1; weak D call: TRBD1 (5 bases). V was cut by 0 bases and J by 2 bases, with 8 bases left in between. The germline gives CDR1 SGHRS, CDR2 YFSETQ. The CDR3 covers 14 residues. The CDR3 region has the DNA TGCGCCAGCAGCTTGGTACAGGCCAACACTGAAGCTTTCTTT. It yields the protein CASSLVQANTEAFF. The full variable domain, rest sourced from reference TRBV5-1 and TRBJ1-1, is KAGVTQTPRYLIKTRGQQVTLSCSPISGHRSVSWYQQTPGQGLQFLFEYFSETQRNKGNFPGRFSGRQFSNSRSEMNVSTLELGDSALYLCASSLVQANTEAFFGQGTRLTVV.

This clonotype was seen more than once but under ten times. The chain is built from TRBV20-1 and TRBJ2-1; a possible D gene is TRBD2 (7 bases). The germline CDR1 and CDR2 sequences are DFQATT and SNEGSKA (reference sequence). The CDR3 totals 15 residues. V was trimmed by 1 base and J by 2 bases, leaving 12 bases between them. The CDR3 loop is CSARGYGGPYNEQFF. The CDR3 region has the DNA TGCAGTGCTAGAGGCTACGGGGGGCCCTACAATGAGCAGTTCTTC.

This clonotype has just a few counts. The chain joins TRBV12-3 or TRBV12-4 to TRBJ2-5; TRBD2 matches at 7 bases. This CDR3 contains 15 residues. J lost 5 bases, V lost 2 bases, and 8 bases had no gene match. The CDR3 is CASSLPASGWETQYF. Written as DNA, the CDR3 is TGTGCCAGCAGTTTACCGGCTAGCGGTTGGGAGACCCAGTACTTC.

The genes are TRBV5-1 and TRBJ1-2; D not certain. The CDR3 totals 14 residues. V lost 1 base to trimming and J lost 0 bases, with 7 bases between them. CDR1 SGHRS and CDR2 YFSETQ come from the germline V gene. CDR3: CASSLTVANYGYTF. CDR3 sequence (DNA): TGCGCCAGCAGCTTGACAGTCGCTAACTATGGCTACACCTTC.

This chain joins TRBV12-3 or TRBV12-4 and TRBJ2-1; 12 bases map to TRBD2. The J segment lost 4 bases and the V segment lost 6 bases, leaving 7 bases of the junction unmatched. The CDR3 loop spans 16 amino acids. CDR3 in DNA: TGTGCCAGCAGCCCGACTAGCGGGGGCTTATACAATGAGCAGTTCTTC. This gives the protein CASSPTSGGLYNEQFF.

There are a few counts of this clonotype. This chain links TRBV12-3 or TRBV12-4 with TRBJ2-1; D is undetermined. V was clipped by 4 bases and J by 10 bases, with 11 bases between them. The CDR3 sequence is 12 residues long. CDR3: CASSSPGGEQFF. In nucleotides, the CDR3 is TGTGCCAGCAGTTCCCCAGGCGGCGAGCAGTTCTTC.